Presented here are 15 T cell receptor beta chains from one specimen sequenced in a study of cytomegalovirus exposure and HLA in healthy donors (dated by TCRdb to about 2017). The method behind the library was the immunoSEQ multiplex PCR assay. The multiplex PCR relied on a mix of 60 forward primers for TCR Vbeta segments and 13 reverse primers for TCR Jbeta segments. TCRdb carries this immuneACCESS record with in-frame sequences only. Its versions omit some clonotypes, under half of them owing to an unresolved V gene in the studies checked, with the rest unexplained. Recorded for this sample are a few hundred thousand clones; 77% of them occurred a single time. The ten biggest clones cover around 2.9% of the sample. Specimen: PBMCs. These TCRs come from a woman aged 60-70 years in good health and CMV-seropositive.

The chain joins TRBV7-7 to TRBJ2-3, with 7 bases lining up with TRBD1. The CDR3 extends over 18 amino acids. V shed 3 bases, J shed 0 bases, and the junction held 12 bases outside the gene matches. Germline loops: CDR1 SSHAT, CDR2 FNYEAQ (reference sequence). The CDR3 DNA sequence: TGTGCCAGCAGCTTCGACAGGGAGCGGTGTTCTAGCACAGATACGCAGTATTTT. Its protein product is CASSFDRERCSSTDTQYF. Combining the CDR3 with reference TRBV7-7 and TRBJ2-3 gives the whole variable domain GAGVSQSPRYKVTKRGQDVTLRCDPISSHATLYWYQQALGQGPEFLTYFNYEAQPDKSGLPSDRFSAERPEGSISTLTIQRTEQRDSAMYRCASSFDRERCSSTDTQYFGPGTRLTVL.

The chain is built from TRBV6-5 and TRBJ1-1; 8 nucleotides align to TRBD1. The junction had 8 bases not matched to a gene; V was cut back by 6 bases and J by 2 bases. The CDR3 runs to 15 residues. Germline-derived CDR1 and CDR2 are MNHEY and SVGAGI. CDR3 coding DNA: TGTGCCAGCAGCCCCACTGACAGGGGTAACACTGAAGCTTTCTTT. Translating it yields CASSPTDRGNTEAFF.

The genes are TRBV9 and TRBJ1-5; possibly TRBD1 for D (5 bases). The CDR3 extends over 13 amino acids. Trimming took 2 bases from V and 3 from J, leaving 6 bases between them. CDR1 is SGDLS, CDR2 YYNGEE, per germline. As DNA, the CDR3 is TGTGCCAGCAGCGTGACAGTCAATCAGCCCCAGCATTTT. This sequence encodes CASSVTVNQPQHF.

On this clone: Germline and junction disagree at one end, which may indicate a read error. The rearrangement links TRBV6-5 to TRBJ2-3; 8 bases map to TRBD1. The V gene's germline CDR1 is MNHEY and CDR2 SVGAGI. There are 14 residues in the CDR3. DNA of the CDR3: TGTGCCGGCAGTTCCCAGGGGGCCTCAGATACGCAGTATTTT. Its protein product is CAGSSQGASDTQYF.

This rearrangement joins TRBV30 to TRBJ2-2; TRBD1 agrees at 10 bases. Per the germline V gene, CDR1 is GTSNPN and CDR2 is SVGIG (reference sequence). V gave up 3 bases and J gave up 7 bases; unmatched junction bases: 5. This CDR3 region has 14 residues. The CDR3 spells CAWSPGQGHGELFF. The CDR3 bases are TGTGCCTGGAGCCCGGGACAGGGGCACGGGGAGCTGTTTTTT.

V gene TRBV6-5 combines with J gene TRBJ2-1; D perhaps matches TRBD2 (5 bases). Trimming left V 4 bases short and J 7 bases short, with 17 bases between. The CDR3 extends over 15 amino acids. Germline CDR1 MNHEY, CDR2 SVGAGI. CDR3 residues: CASSLMAGVENEQFF. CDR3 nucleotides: TGTGCCAGCAGTTTAATGGCCGGGGTAGAAAATGAGCAGTTCTTC.

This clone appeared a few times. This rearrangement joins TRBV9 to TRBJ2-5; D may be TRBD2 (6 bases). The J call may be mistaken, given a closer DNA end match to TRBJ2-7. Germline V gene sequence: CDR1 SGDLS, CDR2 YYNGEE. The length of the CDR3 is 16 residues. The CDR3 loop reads CASSALGRKELHEQYF. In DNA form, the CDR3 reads TGTGCCAGCAGCGCCCTTGGGAGGAAGGAGCTCCACGAGCAGTACTTC.

CDR3: CASSYFDRGYGYTF. The CDR3 DNA reads as TGTGCCAGCAGTTACTTCGACAGGGGCTATGGCTACACCTTC. The genes are TRBV6-6 and TRBJ1-2, with 8 bases aligning to TRBD1. This CDR3 has 14 residues. CDR1 and CDR2 from the germline V gene are MNHNY and SVGAGI (reference sequence). V lost 1 base to trimming and J lost 4 bases; unmatched junction nucleotides: 2.

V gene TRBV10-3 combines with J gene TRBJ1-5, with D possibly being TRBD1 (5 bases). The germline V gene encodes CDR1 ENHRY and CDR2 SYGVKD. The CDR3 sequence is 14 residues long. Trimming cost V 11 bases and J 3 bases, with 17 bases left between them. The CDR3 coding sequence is TGTGCCGCAGGTACGGGGGATCTCAATCAGCCCCAGCATTTT. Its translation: CAAGTGDLNQPQHF.

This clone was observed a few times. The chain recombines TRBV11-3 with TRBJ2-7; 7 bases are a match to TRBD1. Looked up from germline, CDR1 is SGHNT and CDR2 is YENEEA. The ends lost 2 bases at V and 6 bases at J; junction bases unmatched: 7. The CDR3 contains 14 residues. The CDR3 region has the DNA TGTGCCAGCAGCTTAACAGGGGCTGGCGGCGAGCAGTACTTC. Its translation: CASSLTGAGGEQYF.

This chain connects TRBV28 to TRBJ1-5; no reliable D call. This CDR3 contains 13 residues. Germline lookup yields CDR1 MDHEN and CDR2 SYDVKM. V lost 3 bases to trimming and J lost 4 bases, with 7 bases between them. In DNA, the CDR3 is TGTGCCAGCAGTTTGAAGCCAAATCAGCCCCAGCATTTT. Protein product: CASSLKPNQPQHF.

CDR3 residues: CASSEGGNNNEQFF. The DNA of the CDR3 is TGTGCCAGCAGTGAAGGCGGGAACAACAATGAGCAGTTCTTC. The chain combines TRBV6-1 with TRBJ2-1, with TRBD2 as a possible D gene (6 bases). The germline V gene has CDR1 MNHNS and CDR2 SASEGT. Trimming took off 1 base at V and 5 bases at J, with 9 bases between the two ends. This CDR3 has 14 residues.

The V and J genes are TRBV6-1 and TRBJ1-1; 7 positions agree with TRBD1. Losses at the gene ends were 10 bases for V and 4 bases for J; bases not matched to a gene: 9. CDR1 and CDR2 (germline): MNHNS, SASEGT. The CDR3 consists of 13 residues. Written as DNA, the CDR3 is TGTGCCACCCAACAGGGGACGTTCACTGAAGCTTTCTTT. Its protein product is CATQQGTFTEAFF.

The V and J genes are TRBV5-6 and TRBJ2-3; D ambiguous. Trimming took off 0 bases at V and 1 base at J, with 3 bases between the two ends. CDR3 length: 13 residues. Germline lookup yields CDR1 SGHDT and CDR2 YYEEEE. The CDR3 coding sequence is TGTGCCAGCAGCTTGGCGGGCACAGATACGCAGTATTTT. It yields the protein CASSLAGTDTQYF.

The CDR3: CASSFDRVSYYEQYF. The CDR3 coding sequence is TGCGCCAGCAGCTTCGACCGGGTAAGCTACTACGAGCAGTACTTC. V and J are TRBV5-1 and TRBJ2-7; D gene ambiguous. The V gene's germline CDR1 is SGHRS and CDR2 YFSETQ. The V gene lost 2 bases and the J gene lost 3 bases, with 15 bases spanning the gap. The CDR3 runs to 15 residues.